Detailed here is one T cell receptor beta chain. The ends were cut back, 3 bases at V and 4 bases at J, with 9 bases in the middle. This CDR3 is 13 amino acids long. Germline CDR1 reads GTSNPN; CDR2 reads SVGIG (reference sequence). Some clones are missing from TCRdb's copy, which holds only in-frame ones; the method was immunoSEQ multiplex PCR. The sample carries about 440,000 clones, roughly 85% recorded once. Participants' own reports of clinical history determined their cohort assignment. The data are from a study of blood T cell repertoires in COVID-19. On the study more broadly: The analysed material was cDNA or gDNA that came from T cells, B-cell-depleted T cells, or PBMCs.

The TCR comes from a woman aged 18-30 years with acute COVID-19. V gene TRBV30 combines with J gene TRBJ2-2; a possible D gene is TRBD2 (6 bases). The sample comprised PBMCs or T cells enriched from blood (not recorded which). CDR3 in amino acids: CAWRGLPTGELFF. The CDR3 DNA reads TGTGCCTGGAGGGGACTTCCCACCGGGGAGCTGTTTTTT.